The clone carrying this T cell receptor beta chain has a count of ten or more. Ophthalmopathy patients all had a Clinical Activity Score of at least 3, a NOSPECS grade of at least 4 and disease under 3 months old. The sample originates from a study of T cells in Graves' hyperthyroidism and ophthalmopathy. The source material, RNA transcripts, was used to amplify TCR beta CDR3 regions. Using the HTBI primer set, a first-round RT-PCR was run on the TCR CDR3. TCRdb itself ran the multiplex PCR reads through MiXCR, one entry per CDR3 protein. The repertoire holds about 640,000 distinct CDR3 sequences, with about 15% as singletons. CDR1 and CDR2 from the germline V gene are GTSNPN and SVGIG (reference sequence). This CDR3 has 11 amino acids. With 3 bases removed from V and 8 bases from J, the gap between germline ends came to 10 bases.

The chain combines TRBV30 with TRBJ1-1; D may be TRBD1 (5 bases). Sequencing used blood. This receptor was obtained from a woman aged 45-59 years with Graves' ophthalmopathy. CDR3 nucleotide sequence: TGTGCCTGGAGCAACAGGCGCGAAGCTTTCTTT. Translating it yields CAWSNRREAFF.